The entry below gives a single T cell receptor beta chain sequence along with its context. One end of the junction does not line up with germline, which may come from a read error. Other DNA sequences in the sample encode the same CDR3. With MiXCR, TCRdb called clones anew from the PCR reads. This sample yields 15,000 or so clones, of which around 3.8% are seen a single time; about 25% belongs to the top ten. The sample is drawn from a study of metastatic and nonmetastatic thyroid tumors. For the study at large: Patients with malignant and benign thyroid disease provided blood and tumor or nodule tissue, whose repertoires were compared.

CDR1 is MRHNA and CDR2 is SNTAGT in the germline V gene. This CDR3 has 13 amino acids. Every patient was untreated before thyroid surgery. The sample taken for sequencing was tumor tissue. The gene calls are TRBV6-4 and TRBJ1-1, with D maybe TRBD1 (5 bases). The receptor was derived from a female donor with papillary thyroid cancer or a benign thyroid nodule (not recorded which). Some clones in this sample may be carry-over from other donors' samples. The CDR3 loop is CASSDRDNTEAFF. The CDR3 coding sequence is TGCGCCAGCAGTGACCGGGACAACACTGAAGCTTTCTTT.